A single sample gave rise to the 19 T cell receptor beta chains below, sequenced in a study of T-cell memory formation after mild COVID-19 listed by TCRdb under 2021. Library creation used 5' RACE. Sequencing was carried out with an Illumina NovaSeq 6000. TCRdb's own reprocessing of the public reads used fastp at Q25 and MiXCR and kept productive beta chains. Each entry is one CDR3 protein sequence, shown with its most common DNA and genes. In this sample the table shows 540,000 or so distinct CDR3 sequences, about 20% of which occur a single time. The ten largest clones add up to 9.5% to 15% of the sample. The material sequenced was PBMCs or a T cell subset sorted from them (not recorded which). The receptors stem from an adult woman who had mild COVID-19 (a few samples of this study predate the infection). The sample titles of this study are shuffled in the database, so cell type and time point are left out; the donor was told from shared clones.

The chain couples TRBV12-3 or TRBV12-4 to TRBJ2-5, with 11 bases lining up with TRBD2. CDR3 length: 16 residues. V gave up 6 bases and J gave up 5 bases; unmatched junction bases: 11. The CDR3 coding sequence is TGTGCCAGCAGACACATAGCGGGGGGGCAGTGGGAGACCCAGTACTTC. Protein: CASRHIAGGQWETQYF.

This clonotype appeared a few times. The rearrangement links TRBV9 to TRBJ2-1; 9 bases are shared with TRBD2. Trimming removed 2 bases from V and 9 bases from J; junction bases left unmatched: 9. From germline, CDR1 is SGDLS and CDR2 YYNGEE. The CDR3 has 15 residues. Here the CDR3 DNA reads TGTGCCAGCAGCGTCGGGTGGGCACTAGCGGGTGAGCAGTTCTTC. This gives the protein CASSVGWALAGEQFF.

The chain employs TRBV4-3 and TRBJ2-7; possibly TRBD1 for D (5 bases). Germline V gene data show CDR1 as LGHNA and CDR2 as YSLEER. The CDR3 is 16 amino acids. The V end was cut by 1 base, the J end by 2 bases, with 15 bases between. CDR3 amino acids: CASSQVVTGRAYEQYF. In DNA form, the CDR3 reads TGCGCCAGCAGCCAAGTTGTAACAGGTCGGGCCTACGAGCAGTACTTC.

The V and J genes are TRBV24-1 and TRBJ2-3; D gene ambiguous. CDR1 and CDR2 from the germline V gene are KGHDR and SFDVKD. This CDR3 has 16 amino acids. The V end lost 3 bases, the J end lost 0 bases, and 12 bases lay between the germline ends. The DNA for the CDR3 is TGTGCCACCAGTGATCGCTTAGGGATAAGCACAGATACGCAGTATTTT. This codes for CATSDRLGISTDTQYF.

This clonotype was observed a handful of times. The chain has TRBV7-9 and TRBJ2-3, with TRBD2 matching 7 bases. Germline V CDR1 and CDR2: SEHNR, FQNEAQ (reference sequence). J gave up 0 bases and V 6 bases, and 6 bases lay outside the gene matches. The CDR3 contains 15 residues. CDR3 amino acids: CASRRPGGSTDTQYF. Written as DNA, the CDR3 is TGTGCCAGCAGGCGGCCGGGGGGAAGCACAGATACGCAGTATTTT.

Ten or more counts support this clonotype. The rearrangement links TRBV24-1 to TRBJ2-2; 13 nucleotides align to TRBD2. The germline V gene has CDR1 KGHDR and CDR2 SFDVKD. V trimming: 4 bases; J trimming: 5 bases; junction bases outside the gene matches: 6. This CDR3 contains 17 residues. In DNA form, the CDR3 reads TGTGCCACCAGTGACCAACCGGGACTAGCGGGGACCGGGGAGCTGTTTTTT. This codes for CATSDQPGLAGTGELFF.

This clonotype was detected only a few times. This chain joins TRBV5-1 and TRBJ1-2; D unclear. The V end was cut by 6 bases, the J end by 2 bases, with 14 bases between. Germline V gene lookup returns CDR1 SGHRS and CDR2 YFSETQ. CDR3 length: 14 residues. The CDR3 loop reads CASKEGSGNYGYTF. CDR3 sequence (DNA): TGCGCCAGCAAGGAGGGAAGCGGAAACTATGGCTACACCTTC.

The chain uses TRBV30 and TRBJ1-1, with unresolved D. The CDR3 extends over 13 amino acids. Germline CDR1 reads GTSNPN; CDR2 reads SVGIG (reference sequence). V was trimmed by 2 bases and J by 4 bases, leaving 11 bases between them. CDR3 protein: CAWSYPYRTEAFF. The CDR3 nucleotides are TGTGCCTGGAGTTACCCGTATCGCACTGAAGCTTTCTTT.

The chain uses TRBV12-3 or TRBV12-4 and TRBJ2-1; 9 bases agree with TRBD2. After removal of 10 bases from V and 9 bases from J, the junction contained 16 bases not matched to a gene. The CDR3 runs 15 residues. The CDR3 coding sequence is TGTGCCACCAAACGTTTTAGCGGGGGTGCCCGTGAGCAGTTCTTC. Protein sequence: CATKRFSGGAREQFF.

This clonotype was detected many times. This CDR3 reads CASSLVASGLTYEQYF. DNA for the CDR3: TGTGCCAGCAGCTTAGTGGCTAGCGGGTTAACCTACGAGCAGTACTTC. The chain links TRBV7-2 to TRBJ2-7; the match to TRBD2 covers 8 bases. CDR1 is SGHTA and CDR2 is FQGNSA in the germline V gene. Losses at the gene ends were 1 base for V and 2 bases for J; bases not matched to a gene: 7. The CDR3 contains 16 residues.

This clonotype has a handful of counts. V is TRBV2 and J is TRBJ1-1, with TRBD1 matching 10 bases. CDR3 length: 14 residues. V was clipped by 7 bases and J by 3 bases; unmatched bases: 5. Germline CDR1 reads SNHLY; CDR2 reads FYNNEI. CDR3 protein: CASTLDRGDTEAFF. CDR3 in DNA: TGTGCCAGCACCTTGGACAGGGGGGACACTGAAGCTTTCTTT.

The chain uses TRBV12-3 or TRBV12-4 and TRBJ1-6; D gene uncertain. This CDR3 is 15 amino acids long. Trimming shortened V by 5 bases and J by 0 bases, and 8 bases separated the two germline ends. In DNA, the CDR3 is TGTGCCAGCAGTCGGTTGATCTCCTATAATTCACCCCTCCACTTT. Translating it yields CASSRLISYNSPLHF.

This clonotype was counted only a few times. The genes are TRBV5-1 and TRBJ2-7; 9 bases map to TRBD2. The V gene's germline CDR1 is SGHRS and CDR2 YFSETQ. This CDR3 comprises 15 residues. The V and J ends lost 0 bases and 5 bases, in that order; junction bases with no gene match: 6. CDR3 loop: CASSLVASGVNEQYF. Here the CDR3 DNA reads TGCGCCAGCAGCTTGGTGGCTAGCGGGGTCAACGAGCAGTACTTC.

The rearrangement uses TRBV27 and TRBJ1-5; D not certain. V lost 3 bases and J lost 2, with 17 bases in between. Germline V gives CDR1 MNHEY, CDR2 SMNVEV (reference sequence). The CDR3 totals 17 residues. The chain's CDR3 is CASSLAGSGLGNQPQHF. CDR3 nucleotides: TGTGCCAGCAGTTTGGCGGGTAGCGGGTTAGGCAATCAGCCCCAGCATTTT.

There are a few counts of this clonotype. V is TRBV7-2 and J is TRBJ2-3, with 16 bases identical to TRBD2. Germline trimming cut 1 base from V and 2 bases from J; bases unmatched to any gene: 3. The CDR3 sequence is 18 residues long. Germline values: CDR1 SGHTA, CDR2 FQGNSA. Here the CDR3 reads CASSLGGLAGGLTDTQYF. CDR3 coding DNA: TGTGCCAGCAGCTTAGGGGGACTAGCGGGAGGGCTCACAGATACGCAGTATTTT.

The V gene is TRBV25-1, the J gene TRBJ2-5; tentatively, D is TRBD2 (6 bases). Germline V CDR1 and CDR2: MGHDK, SYGVNS. The CDR3 is 12 residues long. The V and J ends lost 8 bases and 7 bases respectively, with 14 bases between them. CDR3 coding DNA: TGTGCCAGCCGCGGGACCCCCAGGACCCAGTACTTC. It translates to CASRGTPRTQYF.

A few counts support this clonotype. CDR3 nucleotides: TGTGCCATCAGTGTCGGGACAGGTCCCTACGAGCAGTACTTC. It translates to CAISVGTGPYEQYF. The chain carries TRBV10-3 and TRBJ2-7; 8 bases fit TRBD1. With V trimmed by 4 bases and J by 2 bases, 4 bases remained unmatched. The CDR3 extends over 14 amino acids. Germline values: CDR1 ENHRY, CDR2 SYGVKD.

This clonotype was seen a few times. V is TRBV20-1 and J is TRBJ2-3; maybe TRBD2 (6 bases). The CDR3 is made up of 15 amino acids. CDR1 is DFQATT, CDR2 SNEGSKA, per germline (reference sequence). V dropped 3 bases and J dropped 2 bases, with 15 bases sitting between them. The CDR3 bases are TGCAGTGCTAGTGAGAGAATGGGACTCACAGATACGCAGTATTTT. Its translation: CSASERMGLTDTQYF.

The genes are TRBV12-3 or TRBV12-4 and TRBJ1-3; 10 nucleotides line up with TRBD1. There are 17 residues in the CDR3. Trimming took 3 bases from V and 3 from J; bases not matched to a gene: 8. CDR3 nucleotide sequence: TGTGCCAGCAGTTTGGTCGCGACAGGGGGCGGTGGAAACACCATATATTTT. Translation: CASSLVATGGGGNTIYF.